This T cell receptor (beta chain) was observed in a study of CXCR3-negative and CXCR3-positive naive CD8 T cells. The CDR3 is 15 amino acids. From germline, CDR1 is MDHEN and CDR2 SYDVKM. On this clonotype itself: Its antigen is currently unknown.

UMI-labeled 5' RACE yielded the TRB cDNA libraries. TCRdb re-called the 5' RACE reads and catalogs CDR3 proteins one per entry, DNA excluded. This sample's table reports some 150,000 distinct CDR3 sequences. Findings and limits, study-wide: Hydrophobicity of TRB CDR3s was greater in CXCR3-positive naive cells than in CXCR3-negative naive cells. Similar TRBV-TRBJ usage was seen in naive cells (both CXCR3-negative and CXCR3-positive), but memory cells differed.

The sample was naive CXCR3+ CD8+ T cells from blood. The subset was: CD45RO-CCR7+CD27+CD95- naive CD8+ T cells expressing CXCR3 (TNR3+). This chain uses TRBV28 with TRBJ1-5; TCRdb designates TRBD1, a call that cannot be tested without DNA. The sequence came from a human donor in good health. Some clones in this sample may be carry-over from other donors' samples. The CDR3 protein is CASRLLLQGGQPQHF.